This T cell receptor beta chain derives from a study of cytomegalovirus exposure and HLA in healthy donors. Study background: Among 398 genotyped donors, more than 65% fell in the Caucasian-associated ancestry cluster. General study findings and limits: CMV serostatus was the sole immune exposure information available. About 87% or about 30% of the time was how often most TCR beta V segments were productive, according to an earlier analysis. The analysis excluded some indistinguishable V segments, including TRBV6-2 and TRBV6-3.

Primers included in the PCR were 60 Vbeta and 13 Jbeta primers. Clones were sequenced by immunoSEQ multiplex PCR, and TCRdb holds only the in-frame ones, with some missing. The sample yields around 150,000 clones, roughly 74% seen once. The germline CDR1 and CDR2 sequences are SGHRS and YFSETQ. This CDR3 region has 14 residues. V was pared by 4 bases and J by 0 bases, with 11 bases between. Regarding this clone: Its antigen is not known.

This clonotype was sampled from a male donor in good health and CMV-seronegative. The sample consisted of PBMCs. V is TRBV5-1 and J is TRBJ2-7; a weak D match, TRBD1 (5 bases). CDR3 sequence (DNA): TGCGCCAGCAGCACGACAGAGAGCTCCTACGAGCAGTACTTC. Translated, it gives CASSTTESSYEQYF.